This T cell receptor (beta chain) derives from a study of cytomegalovirus exposure and HLA in healthy donors. The overall study: HLA-typed donors were the source of about 85 million unique TCRs held in an early data release. Findings and limits, study-wide: It has been reported that TCR beta sequences accurately predicted the HLA-A and HLA-B alleles of most subjects. Cytomegalovirus status was reportedly diagnosed by the classifier with high specificity and sensitivity.

PCR employed 60 Vbeta and 13 Jbeta primers. In the original analysis: Among the unique TCR beta chains that a later analysis counted, around 72 million in all, roughly 11 million were shared. Measured with immunoSEQ multiplex PCR; TCRdb has only the in-frame clones, and not every one. V, J and clone size are taken as reported in that table, and D and trimming were inferred from the DNA itself. This repertoire includes 150,000 to 200,000 clones. Worth noting for this clone: Its target is not known.

The ends were cut back, 0 bases at V and 6 bases at J, with 8 bases in the middle. The CDR3 contains 13 residues. From germline, CDR1 is SGHTA and CDR2 FQGTGA. The chain employs TRBV7-3 and TRBJ1-1, with D uncertain. Sequencing used PBMCs. This TCR derives from an older woman in good health and CMV-seronegative. The CDR3 DNA is TGTGCCAGCAGCTTAACTACTAGCTCTGAAGCTTTCTTT. Protein product: CASSLTTSSEAFF.